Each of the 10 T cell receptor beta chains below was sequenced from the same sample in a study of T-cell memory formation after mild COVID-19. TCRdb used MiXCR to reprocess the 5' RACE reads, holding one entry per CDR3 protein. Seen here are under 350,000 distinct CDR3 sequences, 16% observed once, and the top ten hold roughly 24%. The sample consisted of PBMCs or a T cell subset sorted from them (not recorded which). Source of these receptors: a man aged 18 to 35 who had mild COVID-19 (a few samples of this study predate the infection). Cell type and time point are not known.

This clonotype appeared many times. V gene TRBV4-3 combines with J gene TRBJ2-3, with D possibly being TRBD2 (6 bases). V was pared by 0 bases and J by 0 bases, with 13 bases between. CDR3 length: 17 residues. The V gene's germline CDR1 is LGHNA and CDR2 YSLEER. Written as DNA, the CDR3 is TGCGCCAGCAGCCAAGATATAGGGACTTCAAGCACAGATACGCAGTATTTT. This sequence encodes CASSQDIGTSSTDTQYF.

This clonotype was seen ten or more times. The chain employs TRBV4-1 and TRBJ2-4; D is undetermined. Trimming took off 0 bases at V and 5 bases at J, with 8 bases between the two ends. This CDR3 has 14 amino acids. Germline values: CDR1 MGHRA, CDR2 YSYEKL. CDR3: CASSQDPGENIQYF. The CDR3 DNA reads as TGCGCCAGCAGCCAAGATCCGGGTGAAAACATTCAGTACTTC.

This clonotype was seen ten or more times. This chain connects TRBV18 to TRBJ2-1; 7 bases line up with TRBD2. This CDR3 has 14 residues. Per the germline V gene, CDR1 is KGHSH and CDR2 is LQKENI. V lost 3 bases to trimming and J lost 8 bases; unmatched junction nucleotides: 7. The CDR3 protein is CASSPGAGVDEQFF. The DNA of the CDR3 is TGTGCCAGCTCACCTGGGGCGGGGGTAGATGAGCAGTTCTTC.

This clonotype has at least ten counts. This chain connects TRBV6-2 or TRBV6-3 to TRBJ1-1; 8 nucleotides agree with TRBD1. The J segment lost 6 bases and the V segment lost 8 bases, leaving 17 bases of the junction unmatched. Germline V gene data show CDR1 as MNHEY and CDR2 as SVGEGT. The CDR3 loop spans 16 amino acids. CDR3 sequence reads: CASLSPPGGESSEAFF. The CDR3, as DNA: TGTGCCAGCCTTTCTCCCCCAGGGGGCGAGTCTTCTGAAGCTTTCTTT.

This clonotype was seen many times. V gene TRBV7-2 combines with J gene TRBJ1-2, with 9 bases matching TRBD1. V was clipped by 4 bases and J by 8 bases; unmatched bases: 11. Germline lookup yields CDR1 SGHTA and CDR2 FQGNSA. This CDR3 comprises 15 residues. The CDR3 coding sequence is TGTGCCAGCAGCTGGCCGCCGGGACAGGGCCGCGGCTACACCTTC. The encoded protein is CASSWPPGQGRGYTF.

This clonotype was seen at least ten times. The CDR3 bases are TGTGCCAGCAGTACGGAGGGGGGTATGGAGACCCAGTACTTC. Amino acid sequence: CASSTEGGMETQYF. This chain joins TRBV6-2 or TRBV6-3 and TRBJ2-5; D is possibly TRBD1 or TRBD2 (6 bases each). CDR3 length equals 14 residues. With 5 bases removed from V and 5 bases from J, the gap between germline ends came to 15 bases. CDR1 and CDR2 (germline): MNHEY, SVGEGT.

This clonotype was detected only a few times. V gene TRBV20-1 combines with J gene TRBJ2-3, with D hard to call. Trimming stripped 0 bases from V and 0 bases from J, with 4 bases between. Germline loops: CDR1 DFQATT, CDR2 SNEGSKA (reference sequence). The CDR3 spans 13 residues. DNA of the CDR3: TGCAGTGCTAGAGAGTCAAGCACAGATACGCAGTATTTT. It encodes CSARESSTDTQYF.

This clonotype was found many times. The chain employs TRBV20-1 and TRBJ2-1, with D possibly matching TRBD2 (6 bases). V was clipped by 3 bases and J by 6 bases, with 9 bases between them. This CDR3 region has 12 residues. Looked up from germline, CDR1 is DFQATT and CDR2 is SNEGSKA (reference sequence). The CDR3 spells CSASRDSNEQFF. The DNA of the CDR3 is TGCAGTGCTAGTAGGGACTCCAATGAGCAGTTCTTC.

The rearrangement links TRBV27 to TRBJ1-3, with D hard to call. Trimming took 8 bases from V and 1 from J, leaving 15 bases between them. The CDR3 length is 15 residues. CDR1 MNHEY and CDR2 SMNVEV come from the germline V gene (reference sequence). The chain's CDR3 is CASGPSGVSGNTIYF. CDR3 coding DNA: TGTGCCAGCGGCCCTTCCGGGGTATCTGGAAACACCATATATTTT.

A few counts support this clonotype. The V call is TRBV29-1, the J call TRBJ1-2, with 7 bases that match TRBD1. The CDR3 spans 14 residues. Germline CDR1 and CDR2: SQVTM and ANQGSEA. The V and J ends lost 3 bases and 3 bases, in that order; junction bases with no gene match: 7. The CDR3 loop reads CSVEDQGVDYGYTF. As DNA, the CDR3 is TGCAGCGTTGAGGACCAGGGGGTCGACTATGGCTACACCTTC.